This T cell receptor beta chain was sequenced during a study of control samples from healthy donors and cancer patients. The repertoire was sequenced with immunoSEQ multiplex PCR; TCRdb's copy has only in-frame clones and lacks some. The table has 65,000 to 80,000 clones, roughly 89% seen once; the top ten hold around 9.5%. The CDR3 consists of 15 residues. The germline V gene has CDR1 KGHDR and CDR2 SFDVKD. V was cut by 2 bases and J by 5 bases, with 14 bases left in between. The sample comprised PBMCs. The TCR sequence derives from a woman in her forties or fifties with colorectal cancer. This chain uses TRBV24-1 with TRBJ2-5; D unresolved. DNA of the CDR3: TGTGCCACCAGTGATTCGGGTACAGTTACGGAGACCCAGTACTTC. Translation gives CATSDSGTVTETQYF.